This TCR beta chain came from a study of PD-1 blockade in classical Hodgkin lymphoma. All trial patients relapsed after autologous stem cell transplantation. Looked up from germline, CDR1 is KGHSH and CDR2 is LQKENI. The CDR3 runs 13 residues. V was clipped by 3 bases and J by 4 bases, with 7 bases between them. Profiled with immunoSEQ multiplex PCR; TCRdb holds only in-frame clones, not every one. The sample has about 4,300 clones; 63% are singletons. The material sequenced was peripheral blood mononuclear cells (PBMCs), taken at baseline. The receptor was derived from a human donor with classical Hodgkin lymphoma. The chain uses TRBV18 and TRBJ2-1; a possible D gene is TRBD1 (5 bases). CDR3 nucleotide sequence: TGTGCCAGCTCACCGACAGCTTACAATGAGCAGTTCTTC. This encodes CASSPTAYNEQFF.